Below are 23 T cell receptor beta chains sequenced from a single sample in a study of T cells in Graves' hyperthyroidism and ophthalmopathy. Amplified regions were TCR beta CDR3 sequences from RNA transcripts. The HTBI primer set drove a first-round RT-PCR of the TCR CDR3. TCRdb processed the multiplex PCR reads anew with MiXCR; each CDR3 protein has one entry. This sample has 300,000 to 350,000 distinct CDR3 sequences, with approximately 13% found just once. Sequenced material: blood. The receptors were sampled from a woman between 25 and 40 years old with Graves' hyperthyroidism.

This clonotype was counted at least ten times. The chain has TRBV28 and TRBJ2-7; 9 nucleotides match TRBD1. Germline CDR1 reads MDHEN; CDR2 reads SYDVKM. The CDR3 runs to 16 residues. Losses at the gene ends were 6 bases for V and 3 bases for J; bases not matched to a gene: 12. The CDR3 spells CASRQPDRGVLYEQYF. The CDR3 region has the DNA TGTGCCAGCAGACAACCCGACAGGGGGGTCCTCTACGAGCAGTACTTC.

This clonotype appeared many times. The V gene is TRBV20-1, the J gene TRBJ2-3, with TRBD2 as a possible D gene (6 bases). Germline V gene lookup returns CDR1 DFQATT and CDR2 SNEGSKA (reference sequence). The CDR3 runs 14 residues. Trimming left V 8 bases short and J 1 base short, with 16 bases between. For the CDR3, the DNA is TGCAGTCCGGGGGAGCCTAGCGGCACAGATACGCAGTATTTT. Its protein product is CSPGEPSGTDTQYF.

The chain links TRBV20-1 to TRBJ2-2; D possibly matches TRBD1 or TRBD2 (5 bases each). Germline V CDR1 and CDR2: DFQATT, SNEGSKA (reference sequence). Trimming left V 5 bases short and J 6 bases short, with 16 bases between. This CDR3 spans 14 amino acids. The CDR3 here is CSAPGPLLAGELFF. DNA of the CDR3: TGCAGTGCTCCGGGACCCTTACTTGCCGGGGAGCTGTTTTTT.

In its sample, this clonotype was seen once. The chain has TRBV7-2 and TRBJ2-7; a weak D match, TRBD2 (6 bases). The CDR3 runs to 14 residues. Trimming took off 1 base at V and 2 bases at J, with 9 bases between the two ends. Germline V gene data show CDR1 as SGHTA and CDR2 as FQGNSA. CDR3 coding DNA: TGTGCCAGCAGCTTAGTTCGGGGGACCTACGAGCAGTACTTC. Protein product: CASSLVRGTYEQYF.

This clonotype was seen only a few times. V and J are TRBV11-2 and TRBJ2-7; D uncertain. V lost 8 bases, J lost 6 bases, and 17 bases lay in between. The CDR3 length is 13 residues. The germline CDR1 and CDR2 sequences are SGHAT and FQNNGV. CDR3 amino acids: CASRNLQLGEQYF. CDR3 in DNA: TGTGCCAGCCGGAACCTACAGCTTGGCGAGCAGTACTTC.

The J gene is TRBJ1-3, the V gene TRBV20-1; D is undetermined. The germline V gene has CDR1 DFQATT and CDR2 SNEGSKA (reference sequence). The CDR3 runs to 16 residues. V lost 0 bases and J lost 0, with 12 bases in between. The CDR3 region has the DNA TGCAGTGCTAGAGATCTGGTTTGGAGCTCTGGAAACACCATATATTTT. This encodes CSARDLVWSSGNTIYF.

The chain links TRBV4-3 to TRBJ2-1; TRBD1 agrees at 12 bases. This CDR3 is built from 16 residues. V was clipped by 3 bases and J by 9 bases; unmatched bases: 9. Germline V gene lookup returns CDR1 LGHNA and CDR2 YSLEER. CDR3 coding DNA: TGCGCCAGCAGCCAGGTGGGGGACAGGGGGCGTGGTGAGCAGTTCTTC. Its protein product is CASSQVGDRGRGEQFF.

This clonotype was seen repeatedly, ten times or more. This chain uses TRBV6-1 with TRBJ1-1; tentative D call: TRBD1 (6 bases). V was cut by 5 bases and J by 1 base, with 14 bases left in between. Germline loops: CDR1 MNHNS, CDR2 SASEGT. The CDR3 covers 15 residues. The CDR3 region is CASSYLGGRNTEAFF. CDR3 DNA: TGTGCCAGCAGTTATTTAGGGGGGCGGAACACTGAAGCTTTCTTT.

This chain links TRBV7-9 with TRBJ1-1; TRBD1 might be the D (5 bases). This CDR3 comprises 12 residues. V was trimmed by 1 base and J by 8 bases, leaving 8 bases between them. CDR1 SEHNR and CDR2 FQNEAQ come from the germline V gene (reference sequence). The CDR3 DNA is TGTGCCAGCAGCTTAGTCGGGGGGGAAGCTTTCTTT. Amino acid sequence: CASSLVGGEAFF.

This clonotype came up many times. This sequence joins TRBV2 and TRBJ2-7; 7 positions match TRBD1. Germline CDR1 SNHLY, CDR2 FYNNEI. The CDR3 is made up of 16 amino acids. With 6 bases clipped from V and 2 bases from J, the junction kept 13 bases outside the gene matches. In nucleotides, the CDR3 is TGTGCCAGCAGGGCTTTGAGACGACAGGGACCCTACGAGCAGTACTTC. Protein: CASRALRRQGPYEQYF.

The chain recombines TRBV28 with TRBJ1-5, with TRBD1 as a possible D gene (6 bases). Trimming left V 3 bases short and J 2 bases short, with 17 bases between. The germline gives CDR1 MDHEN, CDR2 SYDVKM. The CDR3 runs 17 residues. CDR3 loop: CASSLPSWGQGNQPQHF. In DNA form, the CDR3 reads TGTGCCAGCAGTTTGCCTTCTTGGGGGCAAGGCAATCAGCCCCAGCATTTT.

This clonotype was counted at least ten times. The gene calls are TRBV29-1 and TRBJ2-1; TRBD1 agrees at 8 bases. Germline-derived CDR1 and CDR2 are SQVTM and ANQGSEA. The CDR3 runs 12 residues. With 3 bases clipped from V and 7 bases from J, the junction kept 2 bases outside the gene matches. CDR3 nucleotides: TGCAGCGTTGAGACAGGGGTGAATGAGCAGTTCTTC. Protein: CSVETGVNEQFF.

This clonotype occurred a few times. This rearrangement joins TRBV2 to TRBJ1-5; D call uncertain. V was cut by 3 bases and J by 0 bases, with 6 bases left in between. The CDR3 has 14 amino acids. Germline CDR1 is SNHLY and CDR2 is FYNNEI. The CDR3 is CASSESYSNQPQHF. The CDR3 nucleotides read TGTGCCAGCAGTGAGAGTTATAGCAATCAGCCCCAGCATTTT.

This clonotype was detected ten times or more. This chain joins TRBV11-2 and TRBJ2-7; TRBD2 is a possible D gene (5 bases). Per the germline V gene, CDR1 is SGHAT and CDR2 is FQNNGV. V lost 3 bases, J lost 5 bases, and 14 bases lay in between. The CDR3 is made up of 14 amino acids. The CDR3 DNA reads as TGTGCCAGCAGCTTGGGATTCGGGGTGGACGAGCAGTACTTC. Encoded protein: CASSLGFGVDEQYF.

This clonotype was detected ten times or more. The V gene is TRBV7-2, the J gene TRBJ2-5, with TRBD1 as a possible D gene (6 bases). Germline assignment: CDR1 SGHTA and CDR2 FQGNSA. Deletions cut 6 bases from V and 5 bases from J, with 16 bases between. The CDR3 is 14 amino acids. DNA for the CDR3: TGTGCCAGCAGTACAAAGACAGGTCTGGAGACCCAGTACTTC. Its protein is CASSTKTGLETQYF.

At least ten counts were recorded for this clonotype. V is TRBV20-1 and J is TRBJ2-1; possible D gene TRBD2, 6 bases. Germline V CDR1 and CDR2: DFQATT, SNEGSKA (reference sequence). CDR3 size: 12 residues. CDR3 sequence (DNA): TGCAGCATGGGACTCCAGGGTCATGAGCAGTTCTTC. Its translation is CSMGLQGHEQFF.

In its sample, this clonotype was seen many times. This sequence joins TRBV29-1 and TRBJ2-1; 9 nucleotides align to TRBD1. V lost 6 bases, J lost 7 bases, and 10 bases stayed unmatched. The CDR3 is made up of 14 amino acids. Germline CDR1 reads SQVTM; CDR2 reads ANQGSEA. CDR3 residues: CSVQPGTGSNEQFF. The CDR3 DNA reads TGCAGCGTCCAGCCCGGGACAGGGAGTAATGAGCAGTTCTTC.

This sequence joins TRBV19 and TRBJ1-5; TRBD1 aligns across 9 bases. This CDR3 region has 15 residues. CDR1 and CDR2 (germline): LNHDA, SQIVND (reference sequence). J lost 4 bases, V lost 5 bases, and 6 bases had no gene match. The CDR3 region is CASSAGQGPNQPQHF. CDR3 in DNA: TGTGCCAGTAGTGCAGGACAGGGGCCAAATCAGCCCCAGCATTTT.

This clonotype was counted many times. The chain is built from TRBV12-5 and TRBJ2-2; D gene ambiguous. V dropped 1 base and J dropped 5 bases, with 11 bases sitting between them. From germline, CDR1 is LGHNT and CDR2 FRNRAP. The CDR3 totals 15 residues. The CDR3 sequence: CASGLAPAETGELFF. DNA of the CDR3: TGTGCTAGTGGTTTGGCCCCCGCCGAGACCGGGGAGCTGTTTTTT.

This clonotype came up many times. The chain employs TRBV12-3 or TRBV12-4 and TRBJ2-7; TRBD1 might be the D (5 bases). V shed 8 bases and J shed 3 bases, with 14 bases lying between them. This CDR3 comprises 13 residues. This CDR3 reads CASRRQKDYEQYF. CDR3 bases: TGTGCCAGCCGGCGACAGAAAGACTACGAGCAGTACTTC.

The chain is built from TRBV7-2 and TRBJ2-1, with a weak D call TRBD2 (5 bases). CDR1 is SGHTA and CDR2 is FQGNSA in the germline V gene. V shed 6 bases and J shed 8 bases, with 14 bases lying between them. This CDR3 comprises 13 residues. The CDR3 region has the DNA TGTGCCAGCAGACCTACTAGTTTGGATGAGCAGTTCTTC. It specifies CASRPTSLDEQFF.

A few counts support this clonotype. This chain uses TRBV3-1 with TRBJ1-2; possibly TRBD1 for D (5 bases). CDR1 LGHDT and CDR2 YNNKEL come from the germline V gene (reference sequence). This CDR3 is built from 13 residues. Trimming stripped 6 bases from V and 4 bases from J, with 12 bases between. CDR3 coding DNA: TGTGCCAGCAGGCAGGGAGAATCCTATGGCTACACCTTC. It encodes CASRQGESYGYTF.

The rearrangement joins TRBV20-1 to TRBJ2-2; 10 positions agree with TRBD1. Germline V gene lookup returns CDR1 DFQATT and CDR2 SNEGSKA (reference sequence). V dropped 4 bases and J dropped 6; count of bases not matched to a gene: 5. The CDR3 spans 14 residues. CDR3 in amino acids: CSANRDRGPGELFF. The DNA of the CDR3 is TGCAGTGCTAACCGGGACAGGGGACCCGGGGAGCTGTTTTTT.